This passage covers 30 T cell receptor beta chains from one sample sequenced in a study of blood T cells in healthy people across ages. Primed by a sample-barcoded 5' primer and a J-beta primer mix, a second PCR proceeded for about 6 to 11 cycles. TCRdb independently ran MiXCR on the 5' RACE reads; one entry per CDR3 protein. The sample has 980,000 or so distinct CDR3 sequences; around 48% are singletons. The sample taken for sequencing was blood. The receptors derive from a man in his thirties or forties in good health.

This clonotype appeared once. A junction boundary mismatches the germline segment, possibly from a read error. V gene TRBV6-2 or TRBV6-3 combines with J gene TRBJ2-3, with D uncertain. Germline V gene sequence: CDR1 MNHEY, CDR2 SVGEGT. This CDR3 spans 12 amino acids. DNA for the CDR3: TGTGCCAGCAGTTACACCACAGATACGCGGTATTTT. Translation gives CASSYTTDTRYF.

This chain joins TRBV4-3 and TRBJ2-3, with D perhaps matching TRBD1 (5 bases). In germline, CDR1 is LGHNA, CDR2 YSLEER. The V end was cut by 0 bases, the J end by 10 bases, with 11 bases between. This CDR3 is built from 13 residues. The CDR3 loop is CASSQEVEQAQYF. The CDR3 bases are TGCGCCAGCAGCCAAGAGGTGGAACAGGCGCAGTATTTT.

This chain joins TRBV7-2 and TRBJ1-2; D is possibly TRBD1 (5 bases). This CDR3 is built from 15 residues. Trimming took 4 bases from V and 7 from J, leaving 19 bases between them. Looked up from germline, CDR1 is SGHTA and CDR2 is FQGNSA. This CDR3 reads CASSSQWQGRSGYTF. DNA for the CDR3: TGTGCCAGCAGCTCACAGTGGCAGGGCCGCAGTGGCTACACCTTC.

This chain uses TRBV5-1 with TRBJ2-5; a possible D gene is TRBD1 (5 bases). TRBJ2-7 matches the DNA end more closely, so the J call is doubtful. The CDR3 loop spans 16 amino acids. CDR1 and CDR2 (germline): SGHRS, YFSETQ. The CDR3 coding sequence is TGCGCCAGCAGCTTGAATTTGCAGGGCCCCCCCTACGAGCAGTACTTC. It yields the protein CASSLNLQGPPYEQYF.

This clonotype was observed many times. This chain joins TRBV5-1 and TRBJ1-2; D not certain. Germline CDR1 is SGHRS and CDR2 is YFSETQ. V was trimmed by 0 bases and J by 0 bases, leaving 6 bases between them. The CDR3 consists of 14 residues. The CDR3, as DNA: TGCGCCAGCAGCTTGGCCACAGCTAACTATGGCTACACCTTC. Protein product: CASSLATANYGYTF.

This chain connects TRBV29-1 to TRBJ2-7; D is possibly TRBD1 (6 bases). The V end lost 3 bases, the J end lost 3 bases, and 18 bases lay between the germline ends. Germline CDR1 and CDR2: SQVTM and ANQGSEA. The CDR3 sequence is 15 residues long. CDR3 protein: CSVEGSEQGDYEQYF. The DNA for the CDR3 is TGCAGCGTTGAGGGCTCGGAACAGGGTGACTACGAGCAGTACTTC.

A note on this clonotype: Just one base apart from a much larger clone, this may be a read error. The CDR3 is CASSLDDPYEQYF. The CDR3 coding sequence is TGCGCCAGCAGCTTGGACGACCCCTACGAGCAGTACTTC. The chain links TRBV5-1 to TRBJ2-7; D gene ambiguous. This CDR3 is built from 13 residues. From germline, CDR1 is SGHRS and CDR2 YFSETQ. Trimming shortened V by 0 bases and J by 2 bases, and 6 bases separated the two germline ends.

V gene TRBV6-2 or TRBV6-3 combines with J gene TRBJ1-4; no clear D. There are 15 residues in the CDR3. V gave up 2 bases and J gave up 0 bases, with 7 bases separating them. From germline, CDR1 is MNHEY and CDR2 SVGEGT. The CDR3, as DNA: TGTGCCAGCAGTTACCGGACCGCAACTAATGAAAAACTGTTTTTT. Translated: CASSYRTATNEKLFF.

The chain is built from TRBV12-3 or TRBV12-4 and TRBJ2-7, with 8 bases that match TRBD1. After removal of 5 bases from V and 6 bases from J, the junction contained 12 bases not matched to a gene. The CDR3 is 15 amino acids. CDR3 in amino acids: CASSPGQGRPSEQYF. The CDR3 nucleotides are TGTGCCAGCAGTCCCGGACAGGGAAGACCCTCCGAGCAGTACTTC.

The chain has TRBV12-3 or TRBV12-4 and TRBJ2-2; D is perhaps TRBD1 (6 bases). V was trimmed by 5 bases and J by 0 bases, leaving 19 bases between them. This CDR3 contains 18 residues. CDR3 nucleotides: TGTGCCAGCAGTCCCGGACAGACCTACGTCGCGAACACCGGGGAGCTGTTTTTT. Protein product: CASSPGQTYVANTGELFF.

This chain uses TRBV5-1 with TRBJ2-5, with 10 bases fitting TRBD2. The CDR3 runs 16 residues. CDR1 SGHRS and CDR2 YFSETQ come from the germline V gene. Germline trimming cut 0 bases from V and 3 bases from J; bases unmatched to any gene: 5. This CDR3 is CASSLGITSGKETQYF. The CDR3 DNA follows: TGCGCCAGCAGCTTGGGGATTACTAGCGGGAAAGAGACCCAGTACTTC.

The chain employs TRBV12-3 or TRBV12-4 and TRBJ2-1; D might be TRBD2 (6 bases). CDR3 length: 15 residues. V was pared by 5 bases and J by 5 bases, with 16 bases between. The CDR3: CASSLALARDNEQFF. In DNA, the CDR3 is TGTGCCAGCAGTCTCGCGCTAGCGCGGGACAATGAGCAGTTCTTC.

This chain joins TRBV6-6 and TRBJ2-2; possibly TRBD1 for D (6 bases). Germline V gene sequence: CDR1 MNHNY, CDR2 SVGAGI (reference sequence). The CDR3 extends over 15 amino acids. Trimming pared 4 bases from V and 2 bases from J, leaving 11 bases between. The CDR3 region has the DNA TGTGCCAGCAGTTTGGAACAGGGAAACACCGGGGAGCTGTTTTTT. It specifies CASSLEQGNTGELFF.

The chain couples TRBV27 to TRBJ2-5; D might be TRBD2 (6 bases). V lost 8 bases to trimming and J lost 3 bases, with 13 bases between them. The CDR3 has 13 amino acids. CDR1 is MNHEY and CDR2 is SMNVEV in the germline V gene (reference sequence). CDR3: CASRTIEEETQYF. DNA of the CDR3: TGTGCCAGCCGGACTATTGAGGAAGAGACCCAGTACTTC.

V gene TRBV4-1 combines with J gene TRBJ2-3, with D unclear. Trimming removed 1 base at V and 4 bases at J, with 9 bases between. Germline-derived CDR1 and CDR2 are MGHRA and YSYEKL. The CDR3 contains 14 residues. In DNA, the CDR3 is TGCGCCAGCAGCCAAGGAGATGGCCCAGATACGCAGTATTTT. Translated, it gives CASSQGDGPDTQYF.

With respect to this clonotype: One base away lies a much larger clone, so this may be a sequencing read error. V and J are TRBV7-9 and TRBJ1-5; D might be TRBD1 (6 bases). There are 15 residues in the CDR3. Per germline, CDR1 SEHNR and CDR2 FQNEAQ (reference sequence). The CDR3 DNA is TGTGCCAGCACCCCAGGGGACGGAGGCAATCAGGCCCAGCATTTT. It is translated as CASTPGDGGNQAQHF.

The gene calls are TRBV3-1 and TRBJ2-3, with no clear D. Looked up from germline, CDR1 is LGHDT and CDR2 is YNNKEL (reference sequence). Trimming removed 1 base at V and 9 bases at J, with 5 bases between. This CDR3 contains 11 residues. The CDR3 DNA reads as TGTGCCAGCAGCCAAGGTCCCACGCAGTATTTT. Amino acid sequence: CASSQGPTQYF.

The rearrangement joins TRBV20-1 to TRBJ1-5; D gene unclear. The CDR3 totals 13 residues. Trimming left V 4 bases short and J 4 bases short, with 11 bases between. Germline V gene lookup returns CDR1 DFQATT and CDR2 SNEGSKA (reference sequence). The CDR3 sequence is CSAIERVNQPQHF. CDR3 nucleotide sequence: TGCAGTGCTATAGAGAGGGTGAATCAGCCCCAGCATTTT.

With regard to this clonotype: One end of the junction does not line up with germline, which may come from a read error. V gene TRBV5-1 combines with J gene TRBJ1-4; D gene unclear. Per germline, CDR1 SGHRS and CDR2 YFSETQ. The CDR3 is made up of 16 amino acids. The CDR3 is CASSLERTSTNEKPFF. CDR3 bases: TGCGCCAGCAGCTTGGAGCGCACCTCAACTAATGAAAAACCGTTTTTT.

A single count supports this clonotype. The rearrangement links TRBV20-1 to TRBJ1-1; possible D gene TRBD1, 5 bases. The V end lost 2 bases, the J end lost 0 bases, and 7 bases lay between the germline ends. This CDR3 has 13 amino acids. Germline CDR1 and CDR2: DFQATT and SNEGSKA (reference sequence). The CDR3: CSARNRLNTEAFF. The CDR3 coding sequence is TGCAGTGCTAGAAACAGGCTGAACACTGAAGCTTTCTTT.

This chain connects TRBV12-3 or TRBV12-4 to TRBJ2-3; D is undetermined. The CDR3 consists of 15 residues. Trimming removed 3 bases at V and 1 base at J, with 11 bases between. CDR3 region: CASSLSGFGTDTQYF. The DNA for the CDR3 is TGTGCCAGCAGTTTGTCCGGGTTTGGCACAGATACGCAGTATTTT.

This rearrangement joins TRBV7-2 to TRBJ2-3, with 12 bases identical to TRBD2. The V segment lost 5 bases and the J segment 1 base; nucleotides outside the gene matches: 10. This CDR3 region has 18 residues. The germline gives CDR1 SGHTA, CDR2 FQGNSA. As DNA, the CDR3 is TGTGCCAGCAGCCCCAGACTAGCGGGGGCCCTAGGCACAGATACGCAGTATTTT. Its protein is CASSPRLAGALGTDTQYF.

Only a few counts were recorded for this clonotype. The V and J genes are TRBV5-1 and TRBJ2-3; perhaps TRBD2 as D (6 bases). CDR1 SGHRS and CDR2 YFSETQ come from the germline V gene. The CDR3 has 16 amino acids. V was pared by 4 bases and J by 1 base, with 16 bases between. The CDR3 sequence: CASSRPRDLGTDTQYF. The CDR3 DNA reads as TGCGCCAGCAGCAGGCCCCGGGACTTGGGCACAGATACGCAGTATTTT.

This clonotype has a handful of counts. The V gene is TRBV11-2, the J gene TRBJ1-2, with D uncertain. Per germline, CDR1 SGHAT and CDR2 FQNNGV. There are 12 residues in the CDR3. Trimming cost V 1 base and J 6 bases, with 6 bases left between them. DNA for the CDR3: TGTGCCAGCAGCTTAGCCTGGGATGGCTACACCTTC. Its translation: CASSLAWDGYTF. Full variable domain (outside the CDR3, taken from reference TRBV11-2 and TRBJ1-2): EAGVAQSPRYKIIEKRQSVAFWCNPISGHATLYWYQQILGQGPKLLIQFQNNGVVDDSQLPKDRFSAERLKGVDSTLKIQPAKLEDSAVYLCASSLAWDGYTFGSGTRLTVV.

This clonotype was seen a few times. CDR3 in DNA: TGTGCCAGCAGTTACTCGCTGACGGCGTACGAGCAGTACTTC. Its protein product is CASSYSLTAYEQYF. The gene calls are TRBV6-2 or TRBV6-3 and TRBJ2-7; D gene unclear. Germline CDR1 is MNHEY and CDR2 is SVGEGT. The CDR3 is made up of 14 amino acids. The V end was cut by 0 bases, the J end by 4 bases, with 10 bases between.

In its sample, this clonotype was seen a few times. This rearrangement joins TRBV6-6 to TRBJ1-4; 7 bases fit TRBD1. Germline V gene data show CDR1 as MNHNY and CDR2 as SVGAGI (reference sequence). The CDR3 sequence is 16 residues long. Trimming removed 7 bases from V and 6 bases from J; junction bases left unmatched: 14. This CDR3 reads CASTRMRVQGDEKLFF. The CDR3 DNA is TGTGCCAGCACCCGAATGAGGGTCCAGGGGGATGAAAAACTGTTTTTT.

This chain uses TRBV28 with TRBJ2-6; 7 bases agree with TRBD2. This CDR3 comprises 15 residues. Losses at the gene ends were 7 bases for V and 2 bases for J; bases not matched to a gene: 5. The germline V gene has CDR1 MDHEN and CDR2 SYDVKM. In DNA form, the CDR3 reads TGTGCCAGCAAAGTGGGAGGGACTGGGGCCAACGTCCTGACTTTC. Protein product: CASKVGGTGANVLTF. Together with reference TRBV28 and TRBJ2-6, the CDR3 gives the full variable domain: DVKVTQSSRYLVKRTGEKVFLECVQDMDHENMFWYRQDPGLGLRLIYFSYDVKMKEKGDIPEGYSVSREKKERFSLILESASTNQTSMYLCASKVGGTGANVLTFGAGSRLTVL.

This clonotype turned up a few times. This rearrangement joins TRBV29-1 to TRBJ1-2, with D hard to call. The germline V and J ends were trimmed by 4 bases and 4 bases, with 7 bases remaining between them. This CDR3 is 11 amino acids long. Germline CDR1 reads SQVTM; CDR2 reads ANQGSEA. The CDR3: CSVVVGYGYTF. CDR3 nucleotide sequence: TGCAGCGTTGTGGTGGGCTATGGCTACACCTTC.

This chain uses TRBV12-3 or TRBV12-4 with TRBJ2-1; D not resolved. The CDR3 is 11 amino acids. Deletions cut 6 bases from V and 10 bases from J, with 10 bases between. In nucleotides, the CDR3 is TGTGCCAGCAGCCTAGTCGTAGAGCAGTTCTTC. As protein: CASSLVVEQFF.

The chain uses TRBV7-9 and TRBJ1-6; 9 nucleotides align to TRBD1. The trim removed 6 bases at V and 0 bases at J, leaving 9 bases unmatched. The CDR3 covers 18 residues. The germline gives CDR1 SEHNR, CDR2 FQNEAQ (reference sequence). CDR3 sequence reads: CASRPGQGLSSYNSPLHF. The CDR3 DNA follows: TGTGCCAGCAGACCGGGACAGGGACTGAGCTCCTATAATTCACCCCTCCACTTT.